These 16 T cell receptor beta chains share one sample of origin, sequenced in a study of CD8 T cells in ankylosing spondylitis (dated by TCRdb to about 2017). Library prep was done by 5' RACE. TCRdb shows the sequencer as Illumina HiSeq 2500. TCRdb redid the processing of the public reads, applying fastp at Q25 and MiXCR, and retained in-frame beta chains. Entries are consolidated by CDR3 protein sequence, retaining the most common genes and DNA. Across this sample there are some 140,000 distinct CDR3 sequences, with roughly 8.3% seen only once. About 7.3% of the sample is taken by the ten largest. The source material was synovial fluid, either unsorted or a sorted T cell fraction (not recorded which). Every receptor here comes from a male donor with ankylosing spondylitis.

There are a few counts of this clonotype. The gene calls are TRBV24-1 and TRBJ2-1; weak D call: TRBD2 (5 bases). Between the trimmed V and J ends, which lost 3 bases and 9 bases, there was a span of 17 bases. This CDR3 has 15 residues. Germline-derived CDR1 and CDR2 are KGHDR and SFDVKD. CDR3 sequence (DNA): TGTGCCACCAGTGATCAAGGAGCGGATTTCGGTGAGCAGTTCTTC. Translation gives CATSDQGADFGEQFF.

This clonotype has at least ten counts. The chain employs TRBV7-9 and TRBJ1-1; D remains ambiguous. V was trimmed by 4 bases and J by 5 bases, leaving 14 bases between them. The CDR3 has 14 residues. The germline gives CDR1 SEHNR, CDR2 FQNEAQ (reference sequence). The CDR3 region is CASSSSGSETEAFF. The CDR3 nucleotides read TGTGCCAGCAGCTCCTCGGGTTCGGAGACTGAAGCTTTCTTT.

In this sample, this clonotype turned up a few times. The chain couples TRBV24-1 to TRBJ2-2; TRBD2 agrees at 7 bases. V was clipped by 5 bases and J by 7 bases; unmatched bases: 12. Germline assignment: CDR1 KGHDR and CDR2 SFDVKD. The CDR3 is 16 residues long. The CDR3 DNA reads TGTGCCACCAGTGCCCCGGCAAGGGACTATGTCGGGGAGCTGTTTTTT. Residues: CATSAPARDYVGELFF.

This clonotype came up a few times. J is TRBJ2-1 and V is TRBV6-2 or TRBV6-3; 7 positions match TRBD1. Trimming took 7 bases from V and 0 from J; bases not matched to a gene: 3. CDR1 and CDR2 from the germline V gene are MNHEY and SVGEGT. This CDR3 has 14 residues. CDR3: CASIRTGSYNEQFF. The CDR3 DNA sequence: TGTGCCAGCATTAGGACAGGCTCCTACAATGAGCAGTTCTTC.

CDR3 in DNA: TGTGCCAGCAGCACTAGCGGGGTTGGAACCTACGAGCAGTACTTC. The encoded protein is CASSTSGVGTYEQYF. This chain connects TRBV7-2 to TRBJ2-7; 10 nucleotides line up with TRBD2. Germline assignment: CDR1 SGHTA and CDR2 FQGNSA. The CDR3 extends over 15 amino acids. The V segment lost 5 bases and the J segment 2 bases; nucleotides outside the gene matches: 6.

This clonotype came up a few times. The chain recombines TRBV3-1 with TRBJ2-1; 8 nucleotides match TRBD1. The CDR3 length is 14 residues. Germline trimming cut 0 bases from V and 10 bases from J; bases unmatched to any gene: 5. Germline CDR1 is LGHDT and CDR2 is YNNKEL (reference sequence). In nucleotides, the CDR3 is TGTGCCAGCAGCCAAGATCTTGGGGACAGGGAGCAGTTCTTC. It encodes CASSQDLGDREQFF.

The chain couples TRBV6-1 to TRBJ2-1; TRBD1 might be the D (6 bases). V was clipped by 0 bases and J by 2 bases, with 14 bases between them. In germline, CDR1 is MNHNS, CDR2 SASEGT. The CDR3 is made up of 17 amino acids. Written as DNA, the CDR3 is TGTGCCAGCAGTGAAGCCCCAGGGGCGAGCACCTACAATGAGCAGTTCTTC. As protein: CASSEAPGASTYNEQFF.

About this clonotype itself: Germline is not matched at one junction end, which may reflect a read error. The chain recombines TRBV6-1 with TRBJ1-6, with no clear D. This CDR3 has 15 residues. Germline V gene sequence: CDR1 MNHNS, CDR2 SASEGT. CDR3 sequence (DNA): TGTGACAGCAGGCCACCTGGGACCTATAATTCACCCCTCCACTTT. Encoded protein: CDSRPPGTYNSPLHF.

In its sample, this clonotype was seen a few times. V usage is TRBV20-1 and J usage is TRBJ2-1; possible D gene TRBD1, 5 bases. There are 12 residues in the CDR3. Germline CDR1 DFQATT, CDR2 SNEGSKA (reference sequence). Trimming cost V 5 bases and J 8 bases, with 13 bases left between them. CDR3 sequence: CSASDKTDEQFF. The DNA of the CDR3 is TGCAGTGCTTCGGACAAAACCGATGAGCAGTTCTTC.

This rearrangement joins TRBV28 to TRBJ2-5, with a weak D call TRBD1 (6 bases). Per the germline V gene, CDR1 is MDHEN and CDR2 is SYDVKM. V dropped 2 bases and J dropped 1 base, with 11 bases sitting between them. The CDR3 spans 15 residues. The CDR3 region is CASSLGTTFQETQYF. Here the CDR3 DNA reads TGTGCCAGCAGTTTAGGGACAACCTTCCAAGAGACCCAGTACTTC.

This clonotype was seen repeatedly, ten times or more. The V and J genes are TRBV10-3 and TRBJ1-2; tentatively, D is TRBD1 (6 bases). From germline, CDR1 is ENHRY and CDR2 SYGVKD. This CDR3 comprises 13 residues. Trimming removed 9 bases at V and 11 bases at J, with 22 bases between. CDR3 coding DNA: TGTGCCATTCTCCCGACGGGCGGGGGCTATTACACCTTC. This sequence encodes CAILPTGGGYYTF.

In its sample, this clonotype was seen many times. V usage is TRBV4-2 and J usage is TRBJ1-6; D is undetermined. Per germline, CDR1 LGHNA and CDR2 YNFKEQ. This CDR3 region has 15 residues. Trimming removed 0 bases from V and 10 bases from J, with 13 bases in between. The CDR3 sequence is CASSQDLGKGSPLHF. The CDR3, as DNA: TGTGCCAGCAGCCAAGATCTGGGAAAGGGATCACCCCTCCACTTT.

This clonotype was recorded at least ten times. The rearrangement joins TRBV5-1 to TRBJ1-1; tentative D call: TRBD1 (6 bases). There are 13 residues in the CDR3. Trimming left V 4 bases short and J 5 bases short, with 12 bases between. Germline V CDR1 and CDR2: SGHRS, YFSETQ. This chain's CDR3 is CASSPRGRTEAFF. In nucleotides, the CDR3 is TGCGCCAGCAGCCCTAGGGGGAGGACTGAAGCTTTCTTT.

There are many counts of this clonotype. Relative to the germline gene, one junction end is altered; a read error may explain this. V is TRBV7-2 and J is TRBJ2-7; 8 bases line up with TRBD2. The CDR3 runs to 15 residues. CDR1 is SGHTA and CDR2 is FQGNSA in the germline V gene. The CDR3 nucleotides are TGTGCCAGCACCTTAAGCGGGGGCAGCTCCTACGAGCAGTACTTC. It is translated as CASTLSGGSSYEQYF.

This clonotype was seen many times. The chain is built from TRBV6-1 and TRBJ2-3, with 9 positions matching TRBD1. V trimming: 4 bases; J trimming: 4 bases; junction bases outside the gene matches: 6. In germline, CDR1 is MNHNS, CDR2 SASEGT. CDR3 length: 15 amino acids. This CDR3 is CASSAVDRGADTQYF. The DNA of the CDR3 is TGTGCCAGCAGTGCCGTGGACAGGGGAGCAGATACGCAGTATTTT.

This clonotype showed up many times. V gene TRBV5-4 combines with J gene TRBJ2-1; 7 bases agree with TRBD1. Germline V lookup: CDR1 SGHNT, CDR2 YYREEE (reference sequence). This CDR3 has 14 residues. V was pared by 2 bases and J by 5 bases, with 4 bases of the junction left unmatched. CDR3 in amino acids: CASSFTGDDNEQFF. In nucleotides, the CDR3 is TGTGCCAGCAGCTTTACAGGGGACGACAATGAGCAGTTCTTC. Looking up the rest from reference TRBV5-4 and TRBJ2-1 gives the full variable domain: ETGVTQSPTHLIKTRGQQVTLRCSSQSGHNTVSWYQQALGQGPQFIFQYYREEENGRGNFPPRFSGLQFPNYSSELNVNALELDDSALYLCASSFTGDDNEQFFGPGTRLTVL.